A single sample gave rise to the 10 T cell receptor beta chains below, sequenced in a study of tumor and adjacent non-tumor tissue in lung cancer. RNA was extracted from bulk tissue without any cell sorting. A modified ARM-PCR protocol with three rounds of nested PCR amplified TCRbeta. TCRdb reanalysed the multiplex PCR reads using MiXCR and keeps one entry per CDR3 protein. The table shows fewer than 120,000 distinct CDR3 sequences, with nearly 85% occurring only once. What was sequenced was lung tumor tissue. The receptors come from an older man with non-small cell lung cancer.

This clonotype was observed at least ten times. This chain joins TRBV6-6 and TRBJ2-7; TRBD1 aligns across 11 bases. V lost 4 bases and J lost 5; bases outside the gene matches: 1. Germline CDR1 MNHNY, CDR2 SVGAGI (reference sequence). CDR3 length equals 13 residues. This CDR3 is CASSSGQGDEQYF. CDR3 DNA sequence: TGTGCCAGCAGTTCGGGACAGGGGGACGAGCAGTACTTC.

On this clonotype: Mismatch with germline at one junction end may stem from a read error. The chain employs TRBV5-4 and TRBJ2-7, with a tentative D call TRBD1 (5 bases). CDR1 and CDR2 from the germline V gene are SGHNT and YYREEE (reference sequence). This CDR3 spans 14 amino acids. CDR3 in DNA: TGTACCAGCAGCTTGGCCGGACAAGCCTACGAGCAATACTTC. This encodes CTSSLAGQAYEQYF.

On this clonotype itself: At one end the junction does not follow the germline gene, possibly because of a read error. V usage is TRBV5-5 and J usage is TRBJ1-2; no clear D. Germline CDR1 reads SGHKS; CDR2 reads YYEKEE (reference sequence). This CDR3 is built from 13 residues. CDR3 nucleotides: TGTGCCAGCAGTTTGGATAGGTTCTATGGCTACACCTTC. It translates to CASSLDRFYGYTF.

This clonotype was counted ten times or more. This sequence joins TRBV5-1 and TRBJ2-3, with no clear D. The V end was cut by 4 bases, the J end by 8 bases, with 20 bases between. CDR1 is SGHRS and CDR2 is YFSETQ in the germline V gene. This CDR3 contains 15 residues. The CDR3 sequence is CASSPSPRLEGTQYF. The DNA for the CDR3 is TGCGCCAGCAGCCCGTCTCCCCGCTTGGAAGGTACGCAGTATTTT.

This clonotype has more than one count but fewer than ten. The junction departs from the called germline gene at one end, perhaps through a read error. This chain links TRBV28 with TRBJ2-7, with 7 bases fitting TRBD1. Looked up from germline, CDR1 is MDHEN and CDR2 is SYDVKM. CDR3 length: 16 amino acids. CDR3 protein: CASSPRQGFTRHEQYF. DNA for the CDR3: TGTGCTAGCAGTCCCCGACAGGGTTTCACCAGGCACGAGCAGTACTTC.

Concerning this clonotype: One junction end does not reproduce the germline sequence, and a read error may be involved. V is TRBV12-5 and J is TRBJ1-5; the D gene is possibly TRBD1 (5 bases). The CDR3 is made up of 13 amino acids. The germline CDR1 and CDR2 sequences are LGHNT and FRNRAP. Here the CDR3 DNA reads TGTGCTATTGATTTTGACAGAAATCAGTCCCAGCATTTT. Residues: CAIDFDRNQSQHF.

Turning to this clonotype: Germline is not matched at one junction end, which may reflect a read error. The gene calls are TRBV4-3 and TRBJ1-6; no reliable D call. The CDR3 is 13 residues long. Germline V CDR1 and CDR2: LGHNA, YSLEER. The chain's CDR3 is CANSQEVNSPLRF. Here the CDR3 DNA reads TGCGCCAACAGCCAAGAAGTTAATTCACCCCTCCGCTTT.

This clonotype was observed a handful of times. The junction shows a germline mismatch at one end, possibly a read error. The chain joins TRBV11-3 to TRBJ2-3; D uncertain. This CDR3 comprises 13 residues. Germline loops: CDR1 SGHNT, CDR2 YENEEA. The CDR3 coding sequence is TGTACCAGCAGCAACCGGGCCCTAGATACACAGTATTTT. Its translation: CTSSNRALDTQYF.

Note on this clonotype: The CDR3 carries no conserved terminal phenylalanine or tryptophan, so it likely arises from a read error. The chain has TRBV6-1 and TRBJ1-1; the D is unclear. Germline V CDR1 and CDR2: MNHNS, SASEGT. The CDR3 spans 14 residues. CDR3 sequence reads: CASTEGRWHTEAFS. CDR3 nucleotides: TGTGCCAGCACCGAAGGTCGGTGGCACACTGAGGCTTTCTCT.

As to this clonotype: Since the CDR3 does not end with the conserved phenylalanine or tryptophan, this likely comes from a read error. Because the CDR3's place on the DNA is in doubt, the DNA is left out and the CDR3 is given as listed by TCRdb. This chain uses TRBV10-2 with TRBJ2-1; the listed D gene, TRBD2, was not tested against the DNA. Germline V gene data show CDR1 as WSHSY and CDR2 as SAAADI. The CDR3 length equals 15 residues, ends included. Here the CDR3 reads CASRSLGLSSHEQSL.